What follows describes a single T cell receptor beta chain. What it binds is unknown. The data originate from a study of OX40 agonist ivuxolimab in advanced cancers. Study-level results: Expanded clones tended on average to be more numerous among CD8+ T cells than CD4+.

Libraries were prepared by immunoSEQ multiplex PCR; TCRdb keeps only in-frame clonotypes and omits some of them. The sample comprises some 98,000 clones, 75% to 95% of which are singletons, and about 0.31% rests with the top ten. Sample: CD4+ or CD8+ T cells sorted from blood, taken in a trial of the OX40 agonist ivuxolimab. The clonotype was recovered from an adult with an advanced solid tumor such as melanoma, head and neck, liver or kidney cancer.

This chain's CDR3 is CASSYGDIGTEAFF. The CDR3 DNA reads TGTGCCAGCAGTTACGGGGACATCGGTACTGAAGCTTTCTTT. The V gene is TRBV6-5, the J gene TRBJ1-1, with D possibly being TRBD1 (6 bases). In germline, CDR1 is MNHEY, CDR2 SVGAGI. V was shortened by 2 bases and J by 5 bases, with 12 bases between the two germline ends. The CDR3 sequence is 14 residues long.